A selection of T cell receptor beta chains follows, all from one sample in a study of T cell repertoires in cytomegalovirus infection. TCRdb independently ran MiXCR on the reads; one entry per CDR3 protein. The sample lists approximately 100,000 distinct CDR3 sequences; 35% to 50% were seen once. Their specific antigens are unknown. The input for sequencing was CD8+ T cells from cultured PBMCs, taken from culture after CMV antigen stimulation. The receptors come from a human donor in good health (CMV status not recorded). Some clones in this sample may be carry-over from other donors' samples. Both conserved end residues are part of each CDR3. D genes are given only for firm matches. The size field is filled for only some rows; it gives once, few, many or a size class.

V gene	clone size	J gene	D gene	CDR3 DNA	CDR3 protein
TRBV12-3/TRBV12-4	many	TRBJ1-5	.	TGTGCCAGCAGTTTAGCGAAAGGGGCGGACAGCAATCAGCCCCAGCATTTT	CASSLAKGADSNQPQHF
TRBV6-2/TRBV6-3	once	TRBJ2-7	TRBD1	TGTGCCAGCAGTTATGAGGACAGGGTCCCCTCGGGCTACGAGCAGTACTTC	CASSYEDRVPSGYEQYF
TRBV28	many	TRBJ1-1	.	TGTGCCAGCAGTTTTCCAAACGGGGGCAGGGGGAACACTGAAGCTTTCTTT	CASSFPNGGRGNTEAFF
TRBV12-3/TRBV12-4	many	TRBJ1-2	.	TGTGCCAGCAGTCTCGACAGCGTTGGCTACACCTTC	CASSLDSVGYTF
TRBV9	.	TRBJ1-2	.	TGTGCCAGCAGCCTCAACCGGGACCCCTATATCACCTTC	CASSLNRDPYITF
TRBV12-3/TRBV12-4	once	TRBJ2-7	.	TGTGCCAGCAGTTCGGACAGTGGTCCCTTCTCCGAGCAGTACTTC	CASSSDSGPFSEQYF
TRBV12-3/TRBV12-4	many	TRBJ2-2	.	TGTGCCAGCAGCCCCCGGGGACCCGGGGAGCTGTTTTTT	CASSPRGPGELFF
TRBV4-1	.	TRBJ2-4	.	TGCGCCAGCAGCCAACAACAAAACATTCAGTACTTC	CASSQQQNIQYF
TRBV10-3	.	TRBJ1-2	.	TGTGCCATCAGTGAGTCGTTTCAGGACTCCTATGGCTACACCTTC	CAISESFQDSYGYTF
TRBV7-9	few	TRBJ1-2	.	TGTGCCAGCAGCCGTCACAGGGAAGGCTACACCTTC	CASSRHREGYTF
TRBV4-1	.	TRBJ2-2	.	TGCGCCAGCAGCACTGCGAACACCGGGGAGCTGTTTTTT	CASSTANTGELFF
TRBV6-5	once	TRBJ2-7	.	TGTGCCAGCAGTTTGACAGGTCCGAGCTCCTACGAGCAGTACTTC	CASSLTGPSSYEQYF
TRBV7-9	few	TRBJ2-1	.	TGTGCCAGCAGCTTAAAAGTTAACTTCTACAATGAGCAGTTCTTC	CASSLKVNFYNEQFF
TRBV2	.	TRBJ2-7	TRBD1	TGTGCCAGCAGTGGGGACAGGTGCCACGAGCAGTACTTC	CASSGDRCHEQYF
TRBV19	.	TRBJ2-1	.	TGTGCCTCAGGGGCAGGGGGGAGTCCAAATGAGCAGTTCTTC	CASGAGGSPNEQFF
TRBV19	.	TRBJ2-7	.	TGTGCCAGTAGTATACAGGACTCCTACGAGCAGTACTTC	CASSIQDSYEQYF
TRBV5-6	.	TRBJ2-5	.	TGTGCCAGCAGCTGGGTGGAGGAGACCCAGTACTTC	CASSWVEETQYF
TRBV2	.	TRBJ2-3	TRBD2	TGTGCCAGCAGTGAAGGGGGGGGGGGCACAGATACGCAGTATTTT	CASSEGGGGTDTQYF
TRBV19	.	TRBJ2-3	.	TGTGCCAGTAGTGCGTCTGGGGGGCGAGGGACAGATACGCAGTATTTT	CASSASGGRGTDTQYF
TRBV24-1	.	TRBJ2-5	TRBD2	TGTGCCACCGCGCGGGGGGATAAAGAGACCCAGTACTTC	CATARGDKETQYF
TRBV7-3	few	TRBJ2-2	.	TGTGCCAGCAGTGGTGGAGGGGAGCTGTTTTTT	CASSGGGELFF
TRBV19	.	TRBJ1-5	TRBD1	TGTGCCAGTAGACAGGGGGCTCAGCCCCAGCATTTT	CASRQGAQPQHF
TRBV7-6	many	TRBJ1-1	TRBD1	TGTGCCAGCAGCCCAGACAGGGGCGCAGAGACTGAAGCTTTCTTT	CASSPDRGAETEAFF
TRBV30	.	TRBJ2-3	.	TGTGCCTGGGCACGTACGATCACAGATACGCAGTATTTT	CAWARTITDTQYF
TRBV28	.	TRBJ2-7	.	TGTGCCAGCAAAAGGTTTACCTACGAGCAGTACTTC	CASKRFTYEQYF
TRBV2	.	TRBJ1-2	.	TGTGCCAGCGCTTCCCCTTCTACTAACTATGGCTACACCTTC	CASASPSTNYGYTF
TRBV7-9	.	TRBJ2-1	.	TGTGCCACCGAGGGGAATGAGCAGTTCTTC	CATEGNEQFF
TRBV4-2	.	TRBJ2-7	.	TGTGCCAGCAGCCAGGAACAGGTGAACCCCTCCTACGAGCAGTACTTC	CASSQEQVNPSYEQYF
TRBV6-6	.	TRBJ2-1	TRBD1	TGTGCCAGCAGTTGGACAGGTGACTCCTACAATGAGCAGTTCTTC	CASSWTGDSYNEQFF
TRBV2	.	TRBJ1-5	TRBD1	TGTGCCAGCAGCAAGACAGGGGGCGGACAGCCCCAGCATTTT	CASSKTGGGQPQHF
TRBV12-3/TRBV12-4	few	TRBJ2-7	TRBD2	TGTGCCAGCAGTTCCTGGACTAGCGGGGTAAACGAGCAGTACTTC	CASSSWTSGVNEQYF
TRBV7-2	many	TRBJ1-6	.	TGTGCCAGCAGCGCCTCCTATAATTCACCCCTCCACTTT	CASSASYNSPLHF
TRBV5-6	.	TRBJ1-1	TRBD1	TGTGCCAGCAGCCCGTGGGACAGAAGTAATGAAGCTTTCTTT	CASSPWDRSNEAFF
TRBV12-3/TRBV12-4	many	TRBJ2-3	.	TGTGCCAGCAGTTTAACCGGGGGCCCTACCGTCACAGATACGCAGTATTTT	CASSLTGGPTVTDTQYF
TRBV6-1	.	TRBJ2-5	.	TGTGCCAGCAGTGAGTACAGCCCTGGAGGGGAGACCCAGTACTTC	CASSEYSPGGETQYF
TRBV27	few	TRBJ2-1	.	TGTGCCAGCAGTTCCAACCCGGGGAGGCGAAATGAGCAGTTCTTC	CASSSNPGRRNEQFF
TRBV19	few	TRBJ2-5	.	TGTGCCAGTAGTATACTAGTCGGGGAGACCCAGTACTTC	CASSILVGETQYF
TRBV20-1	.	TRBJ1-6	.	TGCAGTGCTAGGGGGAGCTCCTATAATTCACCCCTCCACTTT	CSARGSSYNSPLHF
TRBV6-1	.	TRBJ1-1	.	TGTGCCAGCAGGTCGGGACTTGAAGCTTTCTTT	CASRSGLEAFF
TRBV7-9	few	TRBJ1-1	.	TGTGCCAGCAGGCCCGGGACAAACACTGAAGCTTTCTTT	CASRPGTNTEAFF
TRBV14	once	TRBJ1-1	.	TGTGCCAGCAGCCACCTGAACACTGAAGCTTTCTTT	CASSHLNTEAFF
TRBV12-5	once	TRBJ1-2	.	TGTGCTAGTGGTTTGACGGCAGCCTTCTATGGCTACACCTTC	CASGLTAAFYGYTF
TRBV7-4	once	TRBJ2-3	TRBD2	TGTGCCAGCAGACTGTCTAGCGGGGCTAGCACAGATACGCAGTATTTT	CASRLSSGASTDTQYF
TRBV27	few	TRBJ2-3	.	TGTGCCAGCAGTTTAAGTCACGCAATTAGAACAGATACGCAGTATTTT	CASSLSHAIRTDTQYF
TRBV27	few	TRBJ2-1	.	TGTGCCAGCAGTTTATTCGCCAGGGACAATGAGCAGTTCTTC	CASSLFARDNEQFF
TRBV28	many	TRBJ2-1	.	TGTGCCACAAAACCGGCAGGTGATACCTACAATGAGCAGTTCTTC	CATKPAGDTYNEQFF
TRBV7-2	few	TRBJ2-7	.	TGTGCCAGCAGCTCGCCCACGGGGGCGGAAGAGCAGTACTTC	CASSSPTGAEEQYF
TRBV28	.	TRBJ1-5	.	TGTGCCAGCAGTTTATTTCAGGGTTATAGCAATCAGCCCCAGCATTTT	CASSLFQGYSNQPQHF
TRBV7-2	.	TRBJ1-2	TRBD1	TGTGCCAGCAGCTTAGGGGGACAGCGCTACACCTTC	CASSLGGQRYTF
TRBV27	.	TRBJ1-6	.	TGTGCCAGCAGTTTAGAGGGAACCTATAATTCACCCCTCCACTTT	CASSLEGTYNSPLHF
TRBV27	.	TRBJ1-1	.	TGTGCCAGCAGTGAAGGGGTTTACACTGAAGCTTTCTTT	CASSEGVYTEAFF
TRBV28	.	TRBJ2-5	.	TGTGCCAGCAGTTCTACCCTCGGAGGAGAGACCCAGTACTTC	CASSSTLGGETQYF
TRBV27	.	TRBJ2-3	.	TGTGCCAGCAGTCCCAACCCCCTAGTTGATACGCAGTATTTT	CASSPNPLVDTQYF